This TCR beta chain was recorded in a study of Graves' ophthalmopathy and Graves' hyperthyroidism. V lost 8 bases and J lost 6; bases outside the gene matches: 11. The CDR3 length is 16 residues. Germline V gives CDR1 SEHNR, CDR2 FQNEAQ (reference sequence). RNA transcripts yielded amplified TCR beta CDR3 regions. After a first-round RT-PCR with HTBI primers, a second-round multiplex PCR was run. TCRdb fed the multiplex PCR reads into MiXCR, producing one record per CDR3 protein. The sample yields over a million distinct CDR3 sequences, less than 45% seen once. Sequencing was carried out using peripheral blood or thyroid tissue (not recorded which). The chain carries TRBV7-9 and TRBJ2-3; 13 bases are shared with TRBD2. The clonotype comes from an adult man with Graves' hyperthyroidism. This chain's CDR3 is CASPGLAGALRDTQYF. The CDR3 DNA follows: TGTGCCAGCCCCGGACTAGCGGGGGCCTTAAGGGATACGCAGTATTTT.